These T cell receptor beta chains were read from a single sample in a study of a mutant IDH1 vaccine in newly diagnosed glioma. Sequenced by immunoSEQ multiplex PCR; TCRdb stores in-frame clones only, minus some. The table includes approximately 36,000 clones, approximately 80% detected once. Their antigens are not known. The sequenced sample was peripheral blood mononuclear cells (PBMCs), obtained from a glioma patient whose treatment included an IDH1 peptide vaccine. Source of these receptors: a woman in her twenties or thirties with glioma. Some clones in this sample may be carry-over from other donors' samples. The CDR3 runs from the conserved cysteine through the conserved F or W. The order of the fields is D gene, J gene, V gene, clone size, CDR3 protein, CDR3 DNA. A D gene is named only where the DNA matches it firmly. The size field is filled for only some rows; it gives once, few, many or a size class.

>TRBD2|TRBJ2-5|TRBV19|.
CASSSYLTSGREETQYF
TGTGCCAGTAGTTCCTATCTGACTAGCGGGAGGGAAGAGACCCAGTACTTC
>.|TRBJ2-1|TRBV7-9|.
CASSNSGSVAFF
TGTGCCAGCAGCAACTCCGGGAGTGTCGCGTTCTTC
>.|TRBJ1-4|TRBV2|.
CASNQGYEKLFF
TGTGCCAGCAACCAGGGCTACGAAAAACTGTTTTTT
>.|TRBJ1-6|TRBV4-1|.
CASSQEENSPLHF
TGCGCCAGCAGCCAAGAGGAGAATTCACCCCTCCACTTT
>TRBD2|TRBJ2-7|TRBV9|.
CASSVFPGEGLYEQYF
TGTGCCAGCAGCGTCTTTCCCGGGGAGGGCCTTTACGAGCAGTACTTC
>TRBD1|TRBJ1-2|TRBV5-5|.
CASSLGQGAWGYTF
TGTGCCAGCAGCCTCGGACAGGGGGCATGGGGCTACACCTTC
>.|TRBJ1-2|TRBV5-4|few
CASSVGGLVRLGYTF
TGTGCCAGCAGCGTGGGGGGACTTGTTAGGCTAGGCTACACCTTC
>.|TRBJ2-7|TRBV5-1|.
CASSLGGGGSYEQYF
TGCGCCAGCAGCTTAGGAGGGGGCGGCTCCTACGAGCAGTACTTC
>.|TRBJ1-5|TRBV6-1|few
CASSDSAISQPQHF
TGTGCCAGCAGTGATTCGGCCATCTCTCAGCCCCAGCATTTT
>.|TRBJ1-1|TRBV11-2|.
CASSLDHQARNTEAFF
TGTGCCAGCAGCTTAGATCACCAGGCGCGAAACACTGAAGCTTTCTTT
>.|TRBJ2-5|TRBV5-1|once
CASSLVRGSQETQYF
TGCGCCAGCAGCTTGGTGAGGGGATCCCAAGAGACCCAGTACTTC
>.|TRBJ1-1|TRBV5-1|.
CASSLQGQNTEAFF
TGCGCCAGCAGCTTGCAGGGGCAGAACACTGAAGCTTTCTTT
>.|TRBJ1-1|TRBV10-1|.
CASSEHIGQAFF
TGCGCCAGCAGTGAGCATATCGGCCAAGCTTTCTTT
>TRBD1|TRBJ1-5|TRBV2|once
CASSGLGDRDYGNQPQHF
TGTGCCAGCAGTGGACTGGGGGACAGGGATTATGGCAATCAGCCCCAGCATTTT
>TRBD1|TRBJ1-5|TRBV6-1|few
CASTGQLNQPQHF
TGTGCCAGCACGGGACAGCTCAATCAGCCCCAGCATTTT
>.|TRBJ1-4|TRBV5-1|.
CASSATSSGSNEKLFF
TGCGCCAGCAGCGCAACTTCCTCGGGGTCTAATGAAAAACTGTTTTTT
>.|TRBJ2-2|TRBV2|once
CASIRDTAGELFF
TGTGCCAGCATTCGGGACACCGCTGGGGAGCTGTTTTTT
>.|TRBJ1-1|TRBV13|once
CASSLAEGVTEAFF
TGTGCCAGCAGCTTGGCGGAAGGGGTCACTGAAGCTTTCTTT
>.|TRBJ2-7|TRBV19|.
CASSIAFSYEQYF
TGTGCCAGTAGTATAGCCTTCTCCTACGAGCAGTACTTC
>.|TRBJ2-5|TRBV2|.
CASSQNQMYF
TGTGCCAGCAGTCAAAACCAAATGTACTTC
>.|TRBJ2-5|TRBV6-5|.
CASSYSVSGGETQYF
TGTGCCAGCAGTTACTCGGTCTCGGGTGGGGAGACCCAGTACTTC
>TRBD2|TRBJ2-1|TRBV2|.
CASGGFAGVDNEQFF
TGTGCCAGCGGGGGGTTTGCGGGAGTAGACAATGAGCAGTTCTTC
>.|TRBJ1-5|TRBV6-6|.
CASSKARSNQPQHF
TGTGCCAGCAGCAAGGCAAGAAGCAATCAGCCCCAGCATTTT
>TRBD2|TRBJ2-2|TRBV6-5|.
CASSPLAGDGELFF
TGTGCCAGCAGTCCACTAGCGGGAGACGGGGAGCTGTTTTTT
>.|TRBJ1-1|TRBV4-1|.
CASSLNTGLTEAFF
TGCGCCAGCAGCCTAAATACGGGCCTCACTGAAGCTTTCTTT
>TRBD2|TRBJ2-7|TRBV27|.
CASSLNPSGGGEQYF
TGTGCCAGCAGTTTAAATCCTAGCGGGGGCGGTGAGCAGTACTTC
>TRBD1|TRBJ1-1|TRBV5-1|.
CASSGGTGANTEAFF
TGCGCCAGCAGCGGGGGGACAGGGGCGAACACTGAAGCTTTCTTT
>.|TRBJ2-1|TRBV7-9|.
CASSPWGANEQFF
TGTGCCAGCAGCCCCTGGGGGGCAAATGAGCAGTTCTTC
>TRBD1|TRBJ2-1|TRBV29-1|.
CSVEGGWDRSSYNEQFF
TGCAGCGTTGAAGGGGGGTGGGACAGGAGCTCCTACAATGAGCAGTTCTTC